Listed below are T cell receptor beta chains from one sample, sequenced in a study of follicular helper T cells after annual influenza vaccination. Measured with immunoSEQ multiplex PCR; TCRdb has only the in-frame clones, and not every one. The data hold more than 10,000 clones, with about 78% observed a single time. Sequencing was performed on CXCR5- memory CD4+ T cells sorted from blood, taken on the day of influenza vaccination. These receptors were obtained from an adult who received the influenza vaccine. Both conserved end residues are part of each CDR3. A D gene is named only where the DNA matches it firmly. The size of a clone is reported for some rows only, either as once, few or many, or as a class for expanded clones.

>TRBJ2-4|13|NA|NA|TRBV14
TGTGCCAGCAGCCATGGGATAGATAACATTCAGTACTTC
CASSHGIDNIQYF
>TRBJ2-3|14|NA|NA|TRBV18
TGTGCCAGCTCACCCCGGGACACGTTGGATACGCAGTATTTT
CASSPRDTLDTQYF
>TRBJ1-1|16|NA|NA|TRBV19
TGTGCCAGTAGTTCCCGGGCCGGTCGAGGGAACACTGAAGCTTTCTTT
CASSSRAGRGNTEAFF
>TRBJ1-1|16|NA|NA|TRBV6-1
TGTGCCAGCAGTGAATATCCGCTCTTAATGAACACTGAAGCTTTCTTT
CASSEYPLLMNTEAFF
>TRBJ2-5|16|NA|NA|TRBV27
TGTGCCAGCAGTTTATCGACCCCCCTAAGGAGAGAGACCCAGTACTTC
CASSLSTPLRRETQYF
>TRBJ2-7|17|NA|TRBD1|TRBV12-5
TGTGCTAATATGGACAGGGGGCAACCCATTGCCCCCCACGAGCAGTACTTC
CANMDRGQPIAPHEQYF
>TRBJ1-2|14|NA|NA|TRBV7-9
TGTGCTAGCAGCTTAGAGACAGCTCACTATGGCTACACCTTC
CASSLETAHYGYTF
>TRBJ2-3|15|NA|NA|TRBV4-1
TGCGCCAGCAGCCCCCGTAGTTCGGGTCCAGATACGCAGTATTTT
CASSPRSSGPDTQYF
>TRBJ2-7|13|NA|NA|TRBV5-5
TGTGCCAGCTCCAGTGGGGGGTCCTACGAGCAGTACTTC
CASSSGGSYEQYF
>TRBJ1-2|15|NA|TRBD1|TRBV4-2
TGTGCCAGCAGCCTTAATGACAGGGGGCTGGATGGCTACACCTTC
CASSLNDRGLDGYTF
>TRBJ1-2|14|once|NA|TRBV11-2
TGTGCCAGCTCCTCGGACGCTTTTTCCTATGGCTACACCTTC
CASSSDAFSYGYTF
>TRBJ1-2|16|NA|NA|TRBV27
TGTGCCAGCTCCCCTACCCGGGACAAGCCCCTGAATGGCTACACCTTC
CASSPTRDKPLNGYTF
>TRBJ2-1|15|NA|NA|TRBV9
TGTGCCAGCAGCGTATTTGGAGAGTCCTACAATGAGCAGTTCTTC
CASSVFGESYNEQFF
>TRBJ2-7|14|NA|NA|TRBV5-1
TGCGCCAGCAGAAGGGGGGGCCAGGAAAACGAGCAGTACTTC
CASRRGGQENEQYF
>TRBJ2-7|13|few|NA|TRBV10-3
TGTGCCATCAGTGAGCCAGGGGCCTACGAGCAGTACTTC
CAISEPGAYEQYF
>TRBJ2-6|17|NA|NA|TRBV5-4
TGTGCCAGCAGCTTCCCAGGGCTAGCGACTGGGGCCAACGTCCTGACTTTC
CASSFPGLATGANVLTF
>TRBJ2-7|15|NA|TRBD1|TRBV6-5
TGTGCCAGCAGTTACTCTCGGCAGGGGGCGGGCGAGCAGTACTTC
CASSYSRQGAGEQYF
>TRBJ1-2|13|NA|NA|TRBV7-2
TGTGCCAGCAGCTTAGAGACAACCTATGGCTACACCTTC
CASSLETTYGYTF
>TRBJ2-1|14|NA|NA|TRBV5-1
TGCGCCAGCAGCTTCCTTAACCGGGACAATGAGCAGTTCTTC
CASSFLNRDNEQFF
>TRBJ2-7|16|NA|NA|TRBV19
TGTGCCAGTAGCCCCTCGCGACAGTCGTTTACTTACGAGCAGTACTTC
CASSPSRQSFTYEQYF
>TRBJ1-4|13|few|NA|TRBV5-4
TGTGCCAGCAGCTTCGGCCAGGGCCAAAAACTGTTTTTT
CASSFGQGQKLFF
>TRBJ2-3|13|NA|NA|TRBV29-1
TGCAGCGTTGAACGGGGGTTCACAGATACGCAGTATTTT
CSVERGFTDTQYF
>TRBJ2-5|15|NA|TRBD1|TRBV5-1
TGCGCCAGCAGCTTGGCGACAGGGGGCTGGGAGACCCAGTACTTC
CASSLATGGWETQYF
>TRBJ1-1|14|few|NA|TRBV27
TGTGCCAGCAGCAGGGACACGTTAGCCACTGAAGCTTTCTTT
CASSRDTLATEAFF
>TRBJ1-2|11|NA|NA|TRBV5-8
TGTGCCAGCAGCTTGGTGACTGGCTACACCTTC
CASSLVTGYTF
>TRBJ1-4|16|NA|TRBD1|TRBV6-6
TGTGCCAGCACCAGGACAGGGGGCTCCACTAATGAAAAACTGTTTTTT
CASTRTGGSTNEKLFF
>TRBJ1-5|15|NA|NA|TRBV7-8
TGTGCCAGCAGCTTAGGGTACGGGGGCAATCAGCCCCAGCATTTT
CASSLGYGGNQPQHF
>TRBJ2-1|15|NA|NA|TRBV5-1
TGCGCCAGCAGCTTGGAGGGAGGCTCCTACAATGAGCAGTTCTTC
CASSLEGGSYNEQFF
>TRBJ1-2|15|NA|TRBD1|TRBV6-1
TGTGCCAGCAGTTTTGGGACAGTGAGTTTCTATGGCTACACCTTC
CASSFGTVSFYGYTF
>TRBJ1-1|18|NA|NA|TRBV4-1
TGCGCCAGCAGCCAGACCCGCATGGGGGTGGGTAGTATCTCTGAAGCTTTCTTT
CASSQTRMGVGSISEAFF
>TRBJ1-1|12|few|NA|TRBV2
TGTGCCAGCAGTCCGATGAACACTGAAGCTTTCTTT
CASSPMNTEAFF
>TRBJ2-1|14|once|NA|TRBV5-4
TGTGCCAGCAGCAGGACTACCTCCTACAATGAGCAGTTCTTC
CASSRTTSYNEQFF
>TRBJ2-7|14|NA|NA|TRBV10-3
TGTGCCATCAGTGTGGCCGGGGCCGGACGGGAGCAGTACTTC
CAISVAGAGREQYF
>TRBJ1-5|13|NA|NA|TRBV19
TGTGCCAGTATGAGATATAGCAATCAGCCCCAGCATTTT
CASMRYSNQPQHF
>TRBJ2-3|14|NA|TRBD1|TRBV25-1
TGTGCCAGCAGTGTCAGGGGGCGCGTAGATACGCAGTATTTT
CASSVRGRVDTQYF
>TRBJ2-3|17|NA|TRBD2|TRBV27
TGTGCCAGCAGTCCCAGCCGGACTAGCGGATTCACAGATACGCAGTATTTT
CASSPSRTSGFTDTQYF
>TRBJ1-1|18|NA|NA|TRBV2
TGTGCCAGCAGTGTAGTGAACATTTGGGACAAGGGTAACACTGAAGCTTTCTTT
CASSVVNIWDKGNTEAFF
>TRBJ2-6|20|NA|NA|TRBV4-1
TGCGCCAGCAGCCAAGATCCGTGGACAGTGGGCAACTCTGGGGCCAACGTCCTGACTTTC
CASSQDPWTVGNSGANVLTF
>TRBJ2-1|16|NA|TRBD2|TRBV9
TGTGCCAGCACCCTGGGTCGTGGGGGGGGCTACAATGAGCAGTTCTTC
CASTLGRGGGYNEQFF
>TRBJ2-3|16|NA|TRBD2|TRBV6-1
TGTGCCAGCAGTGTACTTAGCGGGGGAATAGCGGATACGCAGTATTTT
CASSVLSGGIADTQYF
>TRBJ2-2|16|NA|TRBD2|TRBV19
TGTGCCAGTAGTGGACCGGGGGGAGTGAACACCGGGGAGCTGTTTTTT
CASSGPGGVNTGELFF
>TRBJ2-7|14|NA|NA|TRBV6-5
TGTGCCAGCAGCAGACAGGATATCGCCTACGAGCAGTACTTC
CASSRQDIAYEQYF
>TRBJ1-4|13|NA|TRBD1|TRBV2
TGTGCCAGCAGAAGACAGGGCTATGAAAAACTGTTTTTT
CASRRQGYEKLFF
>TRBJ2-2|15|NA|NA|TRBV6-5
TGTGCCAGCAGTTCAGGGCTCAAGGTCACCGGGGAGCTGTTTTTT
CASSSGLKVTGELFF
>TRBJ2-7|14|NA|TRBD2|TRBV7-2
TGTGCCAGCAGCTTTGCTAGCGGGGGTGGAGAGCAGTACTTC
CASSFASGGGEQYF
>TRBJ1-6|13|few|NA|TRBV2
TGTGCCAGCAGTGCTTGGCCCTATTCACCCCTCCACTTT
CASSAWPYSPLHF
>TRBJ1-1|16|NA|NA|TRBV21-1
TGTGCCAGCAGCAAATTAGGCAACAGGGATAACACTGAAGCTTTCTTT
CASSKLGNRDNTEAFF
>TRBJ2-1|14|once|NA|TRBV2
TGTGCCAGCGGAAGAGATCCCCCTGGGGATGAGCAGTTCTTC
CASGRDPPGDEQFF
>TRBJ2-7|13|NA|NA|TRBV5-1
TGCGCCAGCAGCTTTGGTGGGGGTTTCGAGCAGTACTTC
CASSFGGGFEQYF
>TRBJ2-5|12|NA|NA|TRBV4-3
TGCGCCAGCAGCCACGCCTTGGGGACCCAGTACTTC
CASSHALGTQYF
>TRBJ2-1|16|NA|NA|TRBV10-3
TGTGCCATCAGTGAGCTCCAGGGGCCCTCCTACAATGAGCAGTTCTTC
CAISELQGPSYNEQFF
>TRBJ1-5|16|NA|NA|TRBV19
TGTGCCAGTAGTATATTTTATGTGGGGGGAAGTCAGCCCCAGCATTTT
CASSIFYVGGSQPQHF
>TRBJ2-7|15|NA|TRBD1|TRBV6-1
TGTGCCAGCAAAACCTACAGGGGAACAGCCTACGAGCAGTACTTC
CASKTYRGTAYEQYF